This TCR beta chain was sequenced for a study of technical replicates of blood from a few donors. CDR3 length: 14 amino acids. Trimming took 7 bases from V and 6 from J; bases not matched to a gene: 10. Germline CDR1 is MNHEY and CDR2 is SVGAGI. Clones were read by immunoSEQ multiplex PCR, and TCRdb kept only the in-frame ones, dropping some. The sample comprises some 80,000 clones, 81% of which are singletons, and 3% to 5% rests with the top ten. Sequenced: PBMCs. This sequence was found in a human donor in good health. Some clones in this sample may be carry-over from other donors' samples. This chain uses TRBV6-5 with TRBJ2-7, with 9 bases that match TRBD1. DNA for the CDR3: TGTGCCAGCATGATGGGACAGGGTTGGGTCGAGCAGTACTTC. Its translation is CASMMGQGWVEQYF.